This TCR beta chain was found in a study of molecular identifiers for immune sequencing clone quantification. Points on this clonotype: Its antigen is currently unknown. At one of its ends the junction is not consistent with the germline gene, which may arise from a read error.

Previously described methods with listed TCR primers produced the bulk TCR libraries. TCRdb independently ran MiXCR on the PCR reads; one entry per CDR3 protein. The sample includes about 640,000 distinct CDR3 sequences, just under 20% of them seen just once. Overall study findings and caveats: The study found clones above 20 RNA copies held over 99% of effector molecules and under 1% in naive cells. Detectable among 800,000 to 1,000,000 naive cells, according to reports, was Jurkat TCR RNA spiked in from one cell.

This CDR3 spans 13 amino acids. CDR1 and CDR2 from the germline V gene are SGHDN and FVKESK. The J gene is TRBJ2-7, the V gene TRBV14; D might be TRBD2 (5 bases). The material sequenced was naive CD8+ T cells from blood, with Jurkat cell RNA spiked in. The subset denotes: FACS-sorted CD8+CD4-CCR7+CD45RA+ naive T cells. This TCR was sampled from a human donor in good health. Some libraries in this study had Jurkat cell RNA spiked in. The CDR3 protein is CASGQELAYEQYF. DNA for the CDR3: TGTGCCAGCGGCCAGGAACTAGCCTACGAGCAGTACTTC. Full variable domain (outside the CDR3, taken from reference TRBV14 and TRBJ2-7): EAGVTQFPSHSVIEKGQTVTLRCDPISGHDNLYWYRRVMGKEIKFLLHFVKESKQDESGMPNNRFLAERTGGTYSTLKVQPAELEDSGVYFCASGQELAYEQYFGPGTRLTVT.